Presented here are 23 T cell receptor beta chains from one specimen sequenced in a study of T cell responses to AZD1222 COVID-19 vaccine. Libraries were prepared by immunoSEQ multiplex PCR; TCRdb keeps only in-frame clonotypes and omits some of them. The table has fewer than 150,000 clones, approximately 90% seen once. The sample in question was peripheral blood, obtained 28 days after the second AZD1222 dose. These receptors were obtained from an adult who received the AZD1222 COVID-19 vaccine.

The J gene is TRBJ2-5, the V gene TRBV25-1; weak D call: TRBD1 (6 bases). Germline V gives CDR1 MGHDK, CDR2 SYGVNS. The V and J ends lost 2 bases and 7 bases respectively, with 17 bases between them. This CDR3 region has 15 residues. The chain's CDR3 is CASSETGYQRGTQYF. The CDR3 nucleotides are TGTGCCAGCAGTGAAACAGGGTATCAAAGGGGGACCCAGTACTTC. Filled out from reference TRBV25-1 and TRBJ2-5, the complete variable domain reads EADIYQTPRYLVIGTGKKITLECSQTMGHDKMYWYQQDPGMELHLIHYSYGVNSTEKGDLSSESTVSRIRTEHFPLTLESARPSHTSQYLCASSETGYQRGTQYFGPGTRLLVL.

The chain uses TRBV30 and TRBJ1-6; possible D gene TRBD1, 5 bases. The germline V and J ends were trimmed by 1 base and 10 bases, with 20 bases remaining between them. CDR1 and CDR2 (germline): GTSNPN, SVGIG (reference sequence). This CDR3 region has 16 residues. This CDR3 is CAWSEGWGTIDSPLHF. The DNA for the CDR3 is TGTGCCTGGAGTGAGGGGTGGGGGACGATTGACTCACCCCTCCACTTT.

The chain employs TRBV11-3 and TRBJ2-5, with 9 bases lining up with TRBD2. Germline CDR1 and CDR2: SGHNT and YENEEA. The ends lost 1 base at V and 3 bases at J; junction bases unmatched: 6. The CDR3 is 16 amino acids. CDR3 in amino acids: CASSLGRVAGEETQYF. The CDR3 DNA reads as TGTGCCAGCAGCTTAGGCCGAGTAGCGGGAGAAGAGACCCAGTACTTC.

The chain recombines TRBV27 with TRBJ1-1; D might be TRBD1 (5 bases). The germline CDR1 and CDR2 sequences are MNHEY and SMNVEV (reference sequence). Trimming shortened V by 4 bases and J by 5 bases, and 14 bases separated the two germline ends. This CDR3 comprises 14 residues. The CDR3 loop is CASSYLTGGTEAFF. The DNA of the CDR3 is TGTGCCAGCAGTTACCTTACAGGAGGGACTGAAGCTTTCTTT.

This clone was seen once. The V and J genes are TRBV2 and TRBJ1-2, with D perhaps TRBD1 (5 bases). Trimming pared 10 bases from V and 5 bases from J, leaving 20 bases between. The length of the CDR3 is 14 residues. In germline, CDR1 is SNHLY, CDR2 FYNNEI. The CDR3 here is CATSGGLRGYGYTF. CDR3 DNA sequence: TGTGCCACCTCCGGAGGGCTTCGGGGGTATGGCTACACCTTC. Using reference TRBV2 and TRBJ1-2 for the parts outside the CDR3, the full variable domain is EPEVTQTPSHQVTQMGQEVILRCVPISNHLYFYWYRQILGQKVEFLVSFYNNEISEKSEIFDDQFSVERPDGSNFTLKIRSTKLEDSAMYFCATSGGLRGYGYTFGSGTRLTVV.

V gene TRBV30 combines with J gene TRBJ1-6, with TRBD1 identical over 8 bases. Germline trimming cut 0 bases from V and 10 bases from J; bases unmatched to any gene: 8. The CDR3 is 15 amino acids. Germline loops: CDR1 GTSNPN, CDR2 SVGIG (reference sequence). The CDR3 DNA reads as TGTGCCTGGAGTGTAGCCTCGACAGGGGCCTCACCCCTCCACTTT. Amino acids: CAWSVASTGASPLHF.

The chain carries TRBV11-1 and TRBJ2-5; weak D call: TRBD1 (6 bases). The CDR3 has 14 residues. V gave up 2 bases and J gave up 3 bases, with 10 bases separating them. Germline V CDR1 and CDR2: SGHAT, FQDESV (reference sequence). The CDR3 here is CASSLNTGKETQYF. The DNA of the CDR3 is TGTGCCAGCAGCTTAAATACAGGGAAAGAGACCCAGTACTTC.

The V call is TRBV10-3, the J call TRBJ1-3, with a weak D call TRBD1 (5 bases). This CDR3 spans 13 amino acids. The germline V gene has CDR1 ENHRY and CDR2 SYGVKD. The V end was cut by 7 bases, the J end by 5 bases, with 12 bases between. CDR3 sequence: CAITPGPRNTIYF. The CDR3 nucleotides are TGTGCCATCACACCGGGGCCTCGAAACACCATATATTTT.

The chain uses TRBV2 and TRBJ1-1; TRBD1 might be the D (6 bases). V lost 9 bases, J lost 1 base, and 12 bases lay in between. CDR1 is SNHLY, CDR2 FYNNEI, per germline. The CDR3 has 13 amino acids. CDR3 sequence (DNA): TGTGCCAGTCGGGGGCACCCGAACACTGAAGCTTTCTTT. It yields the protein CASRGHPNTEAFF.

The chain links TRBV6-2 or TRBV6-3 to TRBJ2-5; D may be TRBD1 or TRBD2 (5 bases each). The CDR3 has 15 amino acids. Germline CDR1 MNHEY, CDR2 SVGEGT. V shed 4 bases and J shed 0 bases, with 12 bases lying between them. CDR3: CASSWGRQNQETQYF. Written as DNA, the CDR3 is TGTGCCAGCAGTTGGGGGAGACAGAACCAAGAGACCCAGTACTTC.

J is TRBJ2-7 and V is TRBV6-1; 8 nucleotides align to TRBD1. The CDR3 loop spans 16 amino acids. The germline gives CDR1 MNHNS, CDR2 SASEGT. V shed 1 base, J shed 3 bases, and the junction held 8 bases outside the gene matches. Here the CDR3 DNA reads TGTGCCAGCAGTGAAGAGACAGGGGCAGGGTTCTACGAGCAGTACTTC. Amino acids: CASSEETGAGFYEQYF.

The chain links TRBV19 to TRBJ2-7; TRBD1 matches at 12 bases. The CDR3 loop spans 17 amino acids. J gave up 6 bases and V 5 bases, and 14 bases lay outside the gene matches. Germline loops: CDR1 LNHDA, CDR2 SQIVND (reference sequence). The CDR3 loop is CASSDSLGTGGFREQYF. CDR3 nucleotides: TGTGCCAGTAGTGACAGCCTGGGGACAGGGGGCTTCCGCGAGCAGTACTTC. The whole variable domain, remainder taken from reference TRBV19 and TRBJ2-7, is DGGITQSPKYLFRKEGQNVTLSCEQNLNHDAMYWYRQDPGQGLRLIYYSQIVNDFQKGDIAEGYSVSREKKESFPLTVTSAQKNPTAFYLCASSDSLGTGGFREQYFGPGTRLTVT.

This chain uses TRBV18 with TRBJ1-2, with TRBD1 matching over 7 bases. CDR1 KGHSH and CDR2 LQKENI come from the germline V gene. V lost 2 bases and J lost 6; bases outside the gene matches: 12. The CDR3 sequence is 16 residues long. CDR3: CASSPLLAGQGDGYTF. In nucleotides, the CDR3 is TGTGCCAGCTCACCATTGCTTGCGGGCCAGGGGGATGGCTACACCTTC.

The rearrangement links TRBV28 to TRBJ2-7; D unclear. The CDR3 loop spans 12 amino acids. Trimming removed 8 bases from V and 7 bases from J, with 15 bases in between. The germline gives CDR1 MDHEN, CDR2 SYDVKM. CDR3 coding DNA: TGTGCCAGCGGGTTGGATGTACGGGAGCAGTACTTC. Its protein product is CASGLDVREQYF.

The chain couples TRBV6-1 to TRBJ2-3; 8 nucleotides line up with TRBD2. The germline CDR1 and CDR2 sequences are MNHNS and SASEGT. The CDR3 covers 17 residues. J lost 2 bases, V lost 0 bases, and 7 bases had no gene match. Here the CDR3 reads CASSEAGTSFFTDTQYF. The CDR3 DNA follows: TGTGCCAGCAGTGAAGCCGGGACTAGTTTTTTCACAGATACGCAGTATTTT.

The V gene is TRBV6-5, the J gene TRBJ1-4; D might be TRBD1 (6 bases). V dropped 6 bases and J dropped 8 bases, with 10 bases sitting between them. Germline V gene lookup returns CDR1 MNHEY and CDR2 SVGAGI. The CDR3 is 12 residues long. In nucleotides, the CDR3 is TGTGCCAGCAGAGGGGGGGACGAAAAACTGTTTTTT. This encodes CASRGGDEKLFF.

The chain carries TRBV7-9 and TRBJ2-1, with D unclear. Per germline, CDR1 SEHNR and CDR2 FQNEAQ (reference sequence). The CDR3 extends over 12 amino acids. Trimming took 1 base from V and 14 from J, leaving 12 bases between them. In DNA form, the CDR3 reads TGTGCCAGCAGCTTAGTTGGCTCAAGCAAGTTCTTC. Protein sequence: CASSLVGSSKFF.

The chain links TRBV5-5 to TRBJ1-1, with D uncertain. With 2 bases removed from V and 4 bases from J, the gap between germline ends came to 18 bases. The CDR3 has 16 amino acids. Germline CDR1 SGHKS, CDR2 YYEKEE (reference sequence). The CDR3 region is CASSFGPLKEGTEAFF. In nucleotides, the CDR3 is TGTGCCAGCAGCTTCGGACCCCTGAAAGAGGGCACTGAAGCTTTCTTT.

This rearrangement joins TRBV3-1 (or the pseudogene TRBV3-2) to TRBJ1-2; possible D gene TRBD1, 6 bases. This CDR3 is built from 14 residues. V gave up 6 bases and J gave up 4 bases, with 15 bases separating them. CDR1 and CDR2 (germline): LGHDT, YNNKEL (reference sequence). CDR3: CASSRQATIYGYTF. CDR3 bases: TGTGCCAGCAGTCGACAGGCGACGATCTATGGCTACACCTTC.

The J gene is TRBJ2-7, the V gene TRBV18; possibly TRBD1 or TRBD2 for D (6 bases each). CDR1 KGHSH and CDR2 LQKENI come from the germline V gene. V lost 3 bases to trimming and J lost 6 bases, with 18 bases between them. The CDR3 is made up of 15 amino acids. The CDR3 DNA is TGTGCCAGCTCACCCTATAGGGGGGCAGAAGGCGAGCAGTACTTC. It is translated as CASSPYRGAEGEQYF.

This CDR3 reads CASSLRRGGLAEQFF. CDR3 coding DNA: TGTGCCAGCAGTTTGAGGCGGGGGGGCCTTGCTGAGCAGTTCTTC. The V and J genes are TRBV28 and TRBJ2-1; 9 bases match TRBD2. This CDR3 comprises 15 residues. The germline V gene encodes CDR1 MDHEN and CDR2 SYDVKM. J lost 9 bases, V lost 3 bases, and 9 bases had no gene match.

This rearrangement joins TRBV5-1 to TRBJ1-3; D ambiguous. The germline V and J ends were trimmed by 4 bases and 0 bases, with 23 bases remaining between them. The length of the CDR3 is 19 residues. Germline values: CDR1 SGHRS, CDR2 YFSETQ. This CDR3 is CASSLLTPARINSGNTIYF. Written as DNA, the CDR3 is TGCGCCAGCAGCCTCCTAACACCCGCCCGGATAAACTCTGGAAACACCATATATTTT. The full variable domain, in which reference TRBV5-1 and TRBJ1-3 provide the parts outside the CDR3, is KAGVTQTPRYLIKTRGQQVTLSCSPISGHRSVSWYQQTPGQGLQFLFEYFSETQRNKGNFPGRFSGRQFSNSRSEMNVSTLELGDSALYLCASSLLTPARINSGNTIYFGEGSWLTVV.

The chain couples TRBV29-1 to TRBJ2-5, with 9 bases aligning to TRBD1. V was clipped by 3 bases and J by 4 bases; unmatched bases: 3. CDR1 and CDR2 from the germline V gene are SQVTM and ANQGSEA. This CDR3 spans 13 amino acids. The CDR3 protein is CSVDGTGRETQYF. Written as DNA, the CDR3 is TGCAGCGTTGACGGGACAGGGCGAGAGACCCAGTACTTC.